Reported below is one T cell receptor (beta chain). Its target is unknown. PCR was run on genomic DNA. Amplification of the beta chain CDR3 used 30 forward and 13 reverse multiplex primers. MiXCR was run by TCRdb on the multiplex PCR reads, yielding one entry per CDR3 protein. This table has 250,000 to 300,000 distinct CDR3 sequences, approximately 50% appearing once. These data belong to a study of type 1 and type 2 diabetes patients. In the study overall: Participants included type 1 and type 2 diabetes patients plus nondiabetic controls.

Findings and limits, study-wide: Type 2 diabetes and control samples shared highly correlated V and J usage, averaging approximately 0.97.

This TCR was sampled from a young man with type 2 diabetes. The sample comprised peripheral blood mononuclear cells (PBMCs).

This CDR3 reads CASSYGPLGPLHF. As DNA, the CDR3 is TGTGCCAGCAGTTACGGGCCTCTGGGGCCCCTCCACTTT. The gene calls are TRBV6-5 and TRBJ1-6, with D hard to call. CDR3 length equals 13 residues. CDR1 is MNHEY and CDR2 is SVGAGI in the germline V gene. The ends were cut back, 2 bases at V and 13 bases at J, with 12 bases in the middle.